Listed below are T cell receptor beta chains from one sample, sequenced in a study of CD8 T cells in ankylosing spondylitis. TCRdb re-called the 5' RACE reads through MiXCR, storing one row per CDR3 protein. The sample carries some 250,000 distinct CDR3 sequences, roughly 10% recorded once. Sequenced input: blood, either unsorted or a sorted T cell fraction (not recorded which). Receptors originate from a male donor with ankylosing spondylitis or in good health (not recorded which). Each CDR3 is given with its conserved first and last residue. D genes are given only for firm matches. Only some rows state a clone size, as once, few, many or a class for expanded clones.

j_gene: TRBJ2-7; d_gene: .; len: 14; v_gene: TRBV12-3/TRBV12-4; abundance: .; CDR3nt: TGTGCCAGCAGCGCGGATGGGACCCCCTACGAGCAGTACTTC; CDR3aa: CASSADGTPYEQYF
j_gene: TRBJ2-3; d_gene: TRBD2; len: 21; v_gene: TRBV11-1; abundance: .; CDR3nt: TGTGCCAGCTCCGACACCGTACTAGCGGGGGGGAGATCCACGGACACAGATACGCAGTATTTT; CDR3aa: CASSDTVLAGGRSTDTDTQYF
j_gene: TRBJ1-2; d_gene: .; len: 13; v_gene: TRBV9; abundance: .; CDR3nt: TGTGCCAGCAGCGTAGCCGGTGGTGATGGCTACACCTTC; CDR3aa: CASSVAGGDGYTF
j_gene: TRBJ1-1; d_gene: TRBD1; len: 15; v_gene: TRBV5-5; abundance: many; CDR3nt: TGTGCCAGCAGGTATGACAGGGTTTTGGGTACTGAAGCTTTCTTT; CDR3aa: CASRYDRVLGTEAFF
j_gene: TRBJ1-6; d_gene: .; len: 13; v_gene: TRBV7-3; abundance: many; CDR3nt: TGTGCCAGCAGCTTAACGGCAGATTCACCCCTCCACTTT; CDR3aa: CASSLTADSPLHF
j_gene: TRBJ2-2; d_gene: .; len: 13; v_gene: TRBV29-1; abundance: many; CDR3nt: TGCAGCGTTGATGAGGAGAACACCGGGGAGCTGTTTTTT; CDR3aa: CSVDEENTGELFF
j_gene: TRBJ1-2; d_gene: .; len: 17; v_gene: TRBV6-5; abundance: .; CDR3nt: TGTGCCAGCAGTTTCCGGACGGGTGGCCCCCTTAACTATGGCTACACCTTC; CDR3aa: CASSFRTGGPLNYGYTF
j_gene: TRBJ2-3; d_gene: TRBD2; len: 14; v_gene: TRBV9; abundance: many; CDR3nt: TGTGCCAGCAGCTTTAGACTAGCGTCAGATACGCAGTATTTT; CDR3aa: CASSFRLASDTQYF
j_gene: TRBJ2-7; d_gene: TRBD1; len: 15; v_gene: TRBV6-5; abundance: .; CDR3nt: TGTGCCAGCAGCGCCGCCGGGACAGGGGGCCACGAGCAGTACTTC; CDR3aa: CASSAAGTGGHEQYF
j_gene: TRBJ2-5; d_gene: .; len: 15; v_gene: TRBV24-1; abundance: few; CDR3nt: TGTGCCACCAGTGACCCTGAGGGCGTTCAAGAGACCCAGTACTTC; CDR3aa: CATSDPEGVQETQYF
j_gene: TRBJ1-6; d_gene: .; len: 17; v_gene: TRBV12-3/TRBV12-4; abundance: many; CDR3nt: TGTGCCAGCAGTTTAAGGGGGGTTCGCGCCTATAATTCACCCCTCCACTTT; CDR3aa: CASSLRGVRAYNSPLHF
j_gene: TRBJ1-1; d_gene: .; len: 14; v_gene: TRBV15; abundance: many; CDR3nt: TGTGCCACCAGCAGTGTTACGGGATCCACTGAAGCTTTCTTT; CDR3aa: CATSSVTGSTEAFF
j_gene: TRBJ2-4; d_gene: .; len: 14; v_gene: TRBV6-1; abundance: many; CDR3nt: TGTGCCAGCAGCATTTCGGGGGCCGGCAACATTCAGTACTTC; CDR3aa: CASSISGAGNIQYF
j_gene: TRBJ2-1; d_gene: TRBD1; len: 14; v_gene: TRBV20-1; abundance: many; CDR3nt: TGCAGTGCTAGAGATGGACAGGGGAACAATGAGCAGTTCTTC; CDR3aa: CSARDGQGNNEQFF
j_gene: TRBJ1-4; d_gene: .; len: 14; v_gene: TRBV7-8; abundance: many; CDR3nt: TGTGCCAGCAGCTTCCAGCCAACTAATGAAAAACTGTTTTTT; CDR3aa: CASSFQPTNEKLFF
j_gene: TRBJ1-6; d_gene: .; len: 17; v_gene: TRBV18; abundance: .; CDR3nt: TGTGCCAGCTCACGGGGGCCAACGGGGACGGGCAATTCACCCCTCCACTTT; CDR3aa: CASSRGPTGTGNSPLHF
j_gene: TRBJ2-7; d_gene: TRBD1; len: 14; v_gene: TRBV10-3; abundance: few; CDR3nt: TGTGCCATCAGTGAGTCGAGGGGGCCAAAGGAGCAGTACTTC; CDR3aa: CAISESRGPKEQYF
j_gene: TRBJ2-1; d_gene: .; len: 11; v_gene: TRBV19; abundance: few; CDR3nt: TGTGCCAGTAGTATCCAGGGTGAGCAGTTCTTC; CDR3aa: CASSIQGEQFF
j_gene: TRBJ1-5; d_gene: .; len: 15; v_gene: TRBV12-3/TRBV12-4; abundance: few; CDR3nt: TGTGCCAGCAGTTTAGCGGACACGGGCAATCAGCCCCAGCATTTT; CDR3aa: CASSLADTGNQPQHF
j_gene: TRBJ2-1; d_gene: .; len: 11; v_gene: TRBV6-2/TRBV6-3; abundance: few; CDR3nt: TGTGCCAGCAGTTACCCGTATGAGCAGTTCTTC; CDR3aa: CASSYPYEQFF
j_gene: TRBJ1-1; d_gene: TRBD1; len: 20; v_gene: TRBV6-1; abundance: .; CDR3nt: TGTGCCAGCAGTGAAACTCCGCCGGGACAGCGGTCTCTTATGAACACTGAAGCTTTCTTT; CDR3aa: CASSETPPGQRSLMNTEAFF
j_gene: TRBJ1-5; d_gene: .; len: 14; v_gene: TRBV2; abundance: .; CDR3nt: TGTGCCAGCATCGACAGGCACGGAGGGCAGCCCCAGCATTTT; CDR3aa: CASIDRHGGQPQHF
j_gene: TRBJ2-3; d_gene: .; len: 14; v_gene: TRBV5-1; abundance: many; CDR3nt: TGCGCCAGCAGCTTGTCGGGACCGAGCAATACGCAGTATTTT; CDR3aa: CASSLSGPSNTQYF
j_gene: TRBJ2-1; d_gene: TRBD2; len: 15; v_gene: TRBV11-1; abundance: many; CDR3nt: TGTGCCAGCAGCTTAGGGCGGGAGGATTACAATGAGCAGTTCTTC; CDR3aa: CASSLGREDYNEQFF
j_gene: TRBJ1-2; d_gene: .; len: 15; v_gene: TRBV20-1; abundance: few; CDR3nt: TGCAGTGCTAATCCGGGAGCCAGCGGCTACTATCGCTACACCTTC; CDR3aa: CSANPGASGYYRYTF
j_gene: TRBJ2-1; d_gene: .; len: 13; v_gene: TRBV11-3; abundance: many; CDR3nt: TGTGCCAGCAGCTTTCCGGGCATCAATGAGCAGTTCTTC; CDR3aa: CASSFPGINEQFF
j_gene: TRBJ2-5; d_gene: .; len: 16; v_gene: TRBV29-1; abundance: few; CDR3nt: TGCAGCGTTGAACCCCATTCGGCAGGGGCCGGAGAGACCCAGTACTTC; CDR3aa: CSVEPHSAGAGETQYF
j_gene: TRBJ2-1; d_gene: .; len: 17; v_gene: TRBV11-2; abundance: many; CDR3nt: TGTGCCAGCAGCTTCGGTGGGGAAGGGCTAGTCGACAATGAGCAGTTCTTC; CDR3aa: CASSFGGEGLVDNEQFF
j_gene: TRBJ2-3; d_gene: TRBD2; len: 18; v_gene: TRBV5-1; abundance: many; CDR3nt: TGCGCCAGCAGCCTGGAGGGACTAGCGGGAGGGCCGACAGATACGCAGTATTTT; CDR3aa: CASSLEGLAGGPTDTQYF
j_gene: TRBJ2-1; d_gene: TRBD2; len: 15; v_gene: TRBV27; abundance: many; CDR3nt: TGTGCCAGCAGTTTCGGCGGGACTAGTTCGAATGAGCAGTTCTTC; CDR3aa: CASSFGGTSSNEQFF
j_gene: TRBJ2-2; d_gene: .; len: 14; v_gene: TRBV6-5; abundance: .; CDR3nt: TGTGCCAGCAGTCACCGGGCCCTCACCGGGGAGCTGTTTTTT; CDR3aa: CASSHRALTGELFF
j_gene: TRBJ2-1; d_gene: .; len: 14; v_gene: TRBV5-6; abundance: .; CDR3nt: TGTGCCAGCAGCTCGTACAGAGGCAGCAATGAGCAGTTCTTC; CDR3aa: CASSSYRGSNEQFF
j_gene: TRBJ1-1; d_gene: .; len: 15; v_gene: TRBV2; abundance: many; CDR3nt: TGTGCCAGCACTCTGGGGTTCAGCTTGAACACTGAAGCTTTCTTT; CDR3aa: CASTLGFSLNTEAFF
j_gene: TRBJ1-2; d_gene: .; len: 14; v_gene: TRBV12-3/TRBV12-4; abundance: .; CDR3nt: TGTGCCAGCAGTTTGGACAGTCCTAACTATGGCTACACCTTC; CDR3aa: CASSLDSPNYGYTF
j_gene: TRBJ2-1; d_gene: .; len: 15; v_gene: TRBV27; abundance: many; CDR3nt: TGTGCCAGCAGAGGGGGCGGGAGTTCCTACAATGAGCAGTTCTTC; CDR3aa: CASRGGGSSYNEQFF
j_gene: TRBJ2-7; d_gene: TRBD2; len: 19; v_gene: TRBV3-1; abundance: few; CDR3nt: TGTGCCAGCAGCCAAGGGCCTAGACTAGCGGATTTGAGCTCCTACGAGCAGTACTTC; CDR3aa: CASSQGPRLADLSSYEQYF
j_gene: TRBJ2-1; d_gene: TRBD2; len: 15; v_gene: TRBV28; abundance: many; CDR3nt: TGTGCCAGCAGAATCCTAGCGGGAGAGAACAATGAGCAGTTCTTC; CDR3aa: CASRILAGENNEQFF
j_gene: TRBJ1-1; d_gene: .; len: 12; v_gene: TRBV10-3; abundance: many; CDR3nt: TGTGCCATCAGTGGACAGAACACTGAAGCTTTCTTT; CDR3aa: CAISGQNTEAFF
j_gene: TRBJ2-7; d_gene: TRBD1; len: 15; v_gene: TRBV20-1; abundance: .; CDR3nt: TGCAGTGCTAGCCCGGGGACAGGGCTTATGTACGAGCAGTACTTC; CDR3aa: CSASPGTGLMYEQYF
j_gene: TRBJ2-7; d_gene: .; len: 15; v_gene: TRBV5-1; abundance: few; CDR3nt: TGCGCCAGCAGCTTGGCCGGGGACCGGCGGAACGAGCAGTACTTC; CDR3aa: CASSLAGDRRNEQYF
j_gene: TRBJ2-1; d_gene: TRBD2; len: 15; v_gene: TRBV7-8; abundance: many; CDR3nt: TGTGCCAGCAGCACCATGACTAGCGGGAATAATGAGCAGTTCTTC; CDR3aa: CASSTMTSGNNEQFF
j_gene: TRBJ2-1; d_gene: TRBD2; len: 15; v_gene: TRBV9; abundance: .; CDR3nt: TGTGCCAGCAGCGTAGGGGCTAGCGGGTACAATGAGCAGTTCTTC; CDR3aa: CASSVGASGYNEQFF
j_gene: TRBJ2-7; d_gene: TRBD2; len: 15; v_gene: TRBV20-1; abundance: many; CDR3nt: TGCAGTGCGCCTGGACTAGCGGACAACTCCTACGAGCAGTACTTC; CDR3aa: CSAPGLADNSYEQYF
j_gene: TRBJ2-3; d_gene: TRBD2; len: 16; v_gene: TRBV5-1; abundance: many; CDR3nt: TGCGCCAGCAGCTTGGAGGTAGCGGGGAGCACAGATACGCAGTATTTT; CDR3aa: CASSLEVAGSTDTQYF
j_gene: TRBJ2-5; d_gene: .; len: 13; v_gene: TRBV4-1; abundance: .; CDR3nt: TGCGCCAGCAAAAATAATTTATTCGAGACCCAGTACTTC; CDR3aa: CASKNNLFETQYF
j_gene: TRBJ2-6; d_gene: .; len: 16; v_gene: TRBV18; abundance: .; CDR3nt: TGTGCCAGCTCTCAGGGCAGAAGCTCTGGGGCCAACGTCCTGACTTTC; CDR3aa: CASSQGRSSGANVLTF
j_gene: TRBJ1-3; d_gene: .; len: 13; v_gene: TRBV12-3/TRBV12-4; abundance: many; CDR3nt: TGTGCCAGCAGTTTTGCCGGGGGAAACACCATATATTTT; CDR3aa: CASSFAGGNTIYF
j_gene: TRBJ2-7; d_gene: .; len: 14; v_gene: TRBV7-9; abundance: .; CDR3nt: TGTGCCAGCAGCTTCTCCTCGGGGAACTACGAGCAGTACTTC; CDR3aa: CASSFSSGNYEQYF
j_gene: TRBJ2-1; d_gene: TRBD1; len: 17; v_gene: TRBV15; abundance: many; CDR3nt: TGTGCCACCAGCAGAGGAGGACAGGGGGTAGGTTTAAATGAGCAGTTCTTC; CDR3aa: CATSRGGQGVGLNEQFF
j_gene: TRBJ1-1; d_gene: .; len: 13; v_gene: TRBV12-3/TRBV12-4; abundance: many; CDR3nt: TGTGCCAGCAGCAGAGGACAGCTCACTGAAGCTTTCTTT; CDR3aa: CASSRGQLTEAFF
j_gene: TRBJ2-3; d_gene: TRBD1; len: 16; v_gene: TRBV4-1; abundance: many; CDR3nt: TGCGCCAGCAGCCTAACGGACAGGAGTAGCACAGATACGCAGTATTTT; CDR3aa: CASSLTDRSSTDTQYF
j_gene: TRBJ2-5; d_gene: .; len: 15; v_gene: TRBV7-9; abundance: .; CDR3nt: TGTGTCAGCAGCCCTCCCGGGGCGGTGGGAGAGACCCAGTACTTC; CDR3aa: CVSSPPGAVGETQYF
j_gene: TRBJ2-7; d_gene: .; len: 14; v_gene: TRBV20-1; abundance: few; CDR3nt: TGCAGTGCTAGAGAGAAGAACAGTCCCTACGAGCAGTACTTC; CDR3aa: CSAREKNSPYEQYF
j_gene: TRBJ2-3; d_gene: TRBD1; len: 15; v_gene: TRBV5-1; abundance: many; CDR3nt: TGCGCCAGCAGCCTAACGGGACAGATATTCGATACGCAGTATTTT; CDR3aa: CASSLTGQIFDTQYF
j_gene: TRBJ2-3; d_gene: .; len: 17; v_gene: TRBV6-1; abundance: few; CDR3nt: TGTGCCAGCAGTACCCCCTCGGTCGGGGGCCGCACAGATACGCAGTATTTT; CDR3aa: CASSTPSVGGRTDTQYF
j_gene: TRBJ2-3; d_gene: .; len: 16; v_gene: TRBV5-1; abundance: many; CDR3nt: TGCGCCAGCAGCTCCGGGACCAACCCTAGCACAGATACGCAGTATTTT; CDR3aa: CASSSGTNPSTDTQYF